This TCR beta chain comes out of a study of T-cell memory formation after mild COVID-19. The germline CDR1 and CDR2 sequences are SGHTA and FQGNSA. J lost 13 bases, V lost 1 base, and 15 bases had no gene match. The CDR3 runs to 17 residues. In its sample, this clonotype was seen a few times. Its cognate antigen is unknown. Overall study results and limits: Nothing showed for sure that second-wave clones peaking on day 37 were SARS-CoV-2 specific.

Barcoded TCR alpha and TCR beta cDNA libraries with UMIs came from 5'RACE using constant-segment primers. MiXCR was run by TCRdb on the 5' RACE reads, yielding one entry per CDR3 protein. The table includes 350,000 to 400,000 distinct CDR3 sequences, 14% detected once. The chain couples TRBV7-2 to TRBJ1-6; 8 bases agree with TRBD1. Material: PBMCs or a T cell subset sorted from them (not recorded which). The sequence was collected from a man younger than 30 who had mild COVID-19 (a few samples of this study predate the infection). Cell type and time point are not known. CDR3 loop: CASSLVAGGGTGHPLHF. The CDR3 region has the DNA TGTGCCAGCAGCTTAGTGGCAGGAGGCGGGACAGGACATCCCCTCCACTTT.